Here is one T cell receptor (beta chain) with its context. This specimen belongs to a study of blood T cells in healthy people across ages. The second PCR ran roughly 6 to 11 cycles with a sample-barcoded 5' primer and J-beta primers. Every cDNA was tagged by a template-switch adaptor with 12 random nucleotides. Using its own MiXCR run on the 5' RACE reads, TCRdb lists one record per CDR3 protein. The sample comprises 760,000 or so distinct CDR3 sequences, approximately 25% of which are singletons, and around 9.2% rests with the top ten. CDR3 length: 14 amino acids. The germline CDR1 and CDR2 sequences are MNHEY and SMNVEV (reference sequence). With V trimmed by 3 bases and J by 4 bases, 6 bases remained unmatched. These sequences were also reported in another study, on T cells of mothers and their children. That study reports: Versus unrelated pairs, overlap was slightly higher in related mother-child pairs, without reaching significance.

Input material: blood. The chain couples TRBV27 to TRBJ2-7; 7 nucleotides line up with TRBD1. The clonotype was recovered from a boy aged 5-17 years in good health. In DNA form, the CDR3 reads TGTGCCAGCAGTTTGATAGGGGGCGGATACGAGCAGTACTTC. This encodes CASSLIGGGYEQYF.